This T cell receptor beta chain was identified in a study of blood T cell repertoires in COVID-19. Here immunoSEQ multiplex PCR was the method, and the copy in TCRdb shows in-frame clones only, minus some. The repertoire holds around 25,000 clones, with around 81% as singletons. This CDR3 region has 14 residues. Trimming took off 0 bases at V and 4 bases at J, with 10 bases between the two ends. Germline V CDR1 and CDR2: SGHDT, YYEEEE. The sequence was collected from a man in his 70s with acute or convalescent COVID-19. Sequenced sample: peripheral blood. The V call is TRBV5-6, the J call TRBJ1-1, with D possibly being TRBD1 (5 bases). The CDR3 DNA sequence: TGTGCCAGCAGCTTGGGGCAGGGTGGCACTGAAGCTTTCTTT. It is translated as CASSLGQGGTEAFF.